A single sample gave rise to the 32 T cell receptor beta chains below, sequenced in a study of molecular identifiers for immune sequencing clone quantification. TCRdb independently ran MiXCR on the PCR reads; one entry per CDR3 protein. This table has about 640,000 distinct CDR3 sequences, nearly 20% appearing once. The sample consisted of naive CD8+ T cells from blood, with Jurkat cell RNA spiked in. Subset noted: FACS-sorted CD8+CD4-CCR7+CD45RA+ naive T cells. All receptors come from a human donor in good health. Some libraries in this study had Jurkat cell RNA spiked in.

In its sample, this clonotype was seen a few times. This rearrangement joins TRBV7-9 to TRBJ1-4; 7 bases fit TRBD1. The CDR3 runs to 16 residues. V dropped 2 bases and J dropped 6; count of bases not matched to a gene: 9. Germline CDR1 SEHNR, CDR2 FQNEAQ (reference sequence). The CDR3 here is CASSLMPGQGDEKLFF. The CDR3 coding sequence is TGTGCCAGCAGCTTAATGCCTGGGCAGGGGGATGAAAAACTGTTTTTT.

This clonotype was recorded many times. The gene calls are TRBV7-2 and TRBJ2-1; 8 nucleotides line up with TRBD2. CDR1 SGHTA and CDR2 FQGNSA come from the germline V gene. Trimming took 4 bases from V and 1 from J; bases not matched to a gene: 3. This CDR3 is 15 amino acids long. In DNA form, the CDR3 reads TGTGCCAGCAGCTCAAGCGGGAGATCCTACAATGAGCAGTTCTTC. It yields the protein CASSSSGRSYNEQFF.

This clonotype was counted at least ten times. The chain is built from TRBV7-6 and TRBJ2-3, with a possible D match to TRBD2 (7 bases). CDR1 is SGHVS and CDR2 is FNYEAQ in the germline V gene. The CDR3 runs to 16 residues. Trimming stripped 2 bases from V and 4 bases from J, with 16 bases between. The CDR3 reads CASSLKDWGGPDTQYF. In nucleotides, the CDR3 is TGTGCCAGCAGCTTAAAAGATTGGGGGGGGCCAGATACGCAGTATTTT. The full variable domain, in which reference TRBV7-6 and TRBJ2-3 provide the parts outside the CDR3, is GAGVSQSPRYKVTKRGQDVALRCDPISGHVSLYWYRQALGQGPEFLTYFNYEAQQDKSGLPNDRFSAERPEGSISTLTIQRTEQRDSAMYRCASSLKDWGGPDTQYFGPGTRLTVL.

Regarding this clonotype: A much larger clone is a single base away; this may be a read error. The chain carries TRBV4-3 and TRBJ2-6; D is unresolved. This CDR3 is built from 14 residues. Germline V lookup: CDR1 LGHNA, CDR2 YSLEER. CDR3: CASGHLSGANVLTF. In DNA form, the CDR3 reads TGCGCCAGCGGCCACCTATCAGGGGCCAACGTCCTGACTTTC.

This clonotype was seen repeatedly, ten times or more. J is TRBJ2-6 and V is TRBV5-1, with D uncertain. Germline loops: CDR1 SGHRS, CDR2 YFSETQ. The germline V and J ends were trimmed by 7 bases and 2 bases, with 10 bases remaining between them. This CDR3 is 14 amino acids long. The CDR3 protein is CASGEVTGANVLTF. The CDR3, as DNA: TGCGCCAGCGGCGAGGTGACTGGGGCCAACGTCCTGACTTTC.

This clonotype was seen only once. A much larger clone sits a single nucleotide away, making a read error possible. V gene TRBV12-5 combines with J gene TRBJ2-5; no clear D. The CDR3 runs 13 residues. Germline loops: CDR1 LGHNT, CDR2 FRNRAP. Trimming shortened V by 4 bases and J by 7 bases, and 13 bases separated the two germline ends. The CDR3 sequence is CASGYQDEVTQYF. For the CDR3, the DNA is TGTGCTAGTGGTTACCAGGACGAGGTGACCCAGTACTTC. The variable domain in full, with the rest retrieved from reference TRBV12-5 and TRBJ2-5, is DARVTQTPRHKVTEMGQEVTMRCQPILGHNTVFWYRQTMMQGLELLAYFRNRAPLDDSGMPKDRFSAEMPDATLATLKIQPSEPRDSAVYFCASGYQDEVTQYFGPGTRLLVL.

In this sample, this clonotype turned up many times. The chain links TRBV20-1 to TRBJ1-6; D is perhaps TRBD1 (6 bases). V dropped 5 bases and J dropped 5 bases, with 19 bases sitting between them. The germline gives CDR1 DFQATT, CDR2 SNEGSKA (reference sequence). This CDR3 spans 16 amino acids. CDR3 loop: CSALPPGQFHNSPLHF. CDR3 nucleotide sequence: TGCAGTGCTCTCCCTCCCGGACAGTTCCATAATTCACCCCTCCACTTT.

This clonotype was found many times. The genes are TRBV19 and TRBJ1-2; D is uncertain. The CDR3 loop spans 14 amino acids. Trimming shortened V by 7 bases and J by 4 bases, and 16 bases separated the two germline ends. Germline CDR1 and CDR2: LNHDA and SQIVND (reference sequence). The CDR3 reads CASKGGAGPYGYTF. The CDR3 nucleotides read TGTGCCAGTAAGGGAGGAGCCGGGCCCTATGGCTACACCTTC.

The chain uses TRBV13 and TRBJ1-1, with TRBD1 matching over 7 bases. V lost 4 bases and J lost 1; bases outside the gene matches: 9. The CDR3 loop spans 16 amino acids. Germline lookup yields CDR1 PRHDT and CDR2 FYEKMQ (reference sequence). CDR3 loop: CASSSRAGGWNTEAFF. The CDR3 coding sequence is TGTGCCAGCAGCTCAAGGGCAGGGGGTTGGAACACTGAAGCTTTCTTT. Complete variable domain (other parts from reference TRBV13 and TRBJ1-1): AAGVIQSPRHLIKEKRETATLKCYPIPRHDTVYWYQQGPGQDPQFLISFYEKMQSDKGSIPDRFSAQQFSDYHSELNMSSLELGDSALYFCASSSRAGGWNTEAFFGQGTRLTVV.

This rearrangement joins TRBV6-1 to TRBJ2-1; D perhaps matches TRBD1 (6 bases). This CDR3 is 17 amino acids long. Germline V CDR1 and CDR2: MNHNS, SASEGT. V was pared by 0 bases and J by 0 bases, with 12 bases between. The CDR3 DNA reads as TGTGCCAGCAGTGAAGCGCGGCAGGGGAGCTCCTACAATGAGCAGTTCTTC. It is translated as CASSEARQGSSYNEQFF.

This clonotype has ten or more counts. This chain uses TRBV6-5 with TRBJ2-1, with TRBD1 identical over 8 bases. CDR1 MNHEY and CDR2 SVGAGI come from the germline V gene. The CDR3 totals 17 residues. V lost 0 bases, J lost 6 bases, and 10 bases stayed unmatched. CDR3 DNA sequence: TGTGCCAGCAGTTACTCGATGGACAGGGACTGGAGCAATGAGCAGTTCTTC. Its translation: CASSYSMDRDWSNEQFF.

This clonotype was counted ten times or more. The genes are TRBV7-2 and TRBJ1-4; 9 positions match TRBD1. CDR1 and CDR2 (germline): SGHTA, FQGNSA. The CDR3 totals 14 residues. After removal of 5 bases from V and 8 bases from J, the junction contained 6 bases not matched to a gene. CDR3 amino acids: CASSRQGVREKLFF. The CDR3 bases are TGTGCCAGCAGCCGACAGGGGGTACGGGAAAAACTGTTTTTT.

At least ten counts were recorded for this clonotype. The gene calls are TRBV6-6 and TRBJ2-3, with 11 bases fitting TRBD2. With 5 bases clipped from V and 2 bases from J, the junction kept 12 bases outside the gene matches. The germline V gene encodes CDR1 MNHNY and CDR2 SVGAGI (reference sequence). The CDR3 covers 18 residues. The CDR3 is CASSPRVAGGPFTDTQYF. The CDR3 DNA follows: TGTGCCAGCAGTCCCCGGGTAGCGGGGGGGCCTTTCACAGATACGCAGTATTTT.

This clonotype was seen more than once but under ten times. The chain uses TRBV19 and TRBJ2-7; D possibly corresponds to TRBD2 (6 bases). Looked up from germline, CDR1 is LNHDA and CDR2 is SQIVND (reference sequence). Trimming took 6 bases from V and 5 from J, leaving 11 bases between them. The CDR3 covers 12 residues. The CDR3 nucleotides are TGTGCCAGTAGAGGGGAGGACCACGAGCAGTACTTC. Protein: CASRGEDHEQYF.

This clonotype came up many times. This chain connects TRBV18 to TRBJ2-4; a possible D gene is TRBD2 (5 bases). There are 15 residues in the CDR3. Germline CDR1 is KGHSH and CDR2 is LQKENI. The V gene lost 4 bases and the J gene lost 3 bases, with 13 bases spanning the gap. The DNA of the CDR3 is TGTGCCAGCTCACTTGGGCAAGGAGGCAAAAACATTCAGTACTTC. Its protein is CASSLGQGGKNIQYF. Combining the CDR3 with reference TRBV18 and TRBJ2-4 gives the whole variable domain NAGVMQNPRHLVRRRGQEARLRCSPMKGHSHVYWYRQLPEEGLKFMVYLQKENIIDESGMPKERFSAEFPKEGPSILRIQQVVRGDSAAYFCASSLGQGGKNIQYFGAGTRLSVL.

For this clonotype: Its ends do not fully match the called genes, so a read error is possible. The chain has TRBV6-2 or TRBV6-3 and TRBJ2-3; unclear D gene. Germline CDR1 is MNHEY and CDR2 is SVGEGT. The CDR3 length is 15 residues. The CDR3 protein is CARSYSSQIIDTLYF. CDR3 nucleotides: TGTGCCAGGAGTTACTCGTCGCAGATCATAGATACGCTGTATTTT.

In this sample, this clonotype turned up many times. The CDR3 loop is CASSEGPTTEQFF. Here the CDR3 DNA reads TGTGCCAGCAGCGAGGGACCGACAACTGAGCAGTTCTTC. V usage is TRBV11-3 and J usage is TRBJ2-1, with D perhaps being TRBD1 or TRBD2 (5 bases each). Trimming removed 5 bases at V and 9 bases at J, with 14 bases between. The CDR3 is made up of 13 amino acids. From germline, CDR1 is SGHNT and CDR2 YENEEA.

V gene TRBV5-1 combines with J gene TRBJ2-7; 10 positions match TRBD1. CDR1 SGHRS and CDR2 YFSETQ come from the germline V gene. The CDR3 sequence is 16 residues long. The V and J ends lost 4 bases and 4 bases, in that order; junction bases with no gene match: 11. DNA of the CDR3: TGCGCCAGCAGCGGGGGCCCGGGACAGGGGTGGTACGAGCAGTACTTC. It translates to CASSGGPGQGWYEQYF.

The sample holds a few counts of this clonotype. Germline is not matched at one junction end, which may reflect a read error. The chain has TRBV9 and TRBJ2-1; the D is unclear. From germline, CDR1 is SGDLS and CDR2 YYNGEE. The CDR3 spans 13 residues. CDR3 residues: CASGVDSYNEQFF. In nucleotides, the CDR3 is TGTGCCAGCGGCGTAGACTCCTACAATGAGCAGTTCTTC. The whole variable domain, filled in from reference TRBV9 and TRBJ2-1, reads DSGVTQTPKHLITATGQRVTLRCSPRSGDLSVYWYQQSLDQGLQFLIQYYNGEERAKGNILERFSAQQFPDLHSELNLSSLELGDSALYFCASGVDSYNEQFFGPGTRLTVL.

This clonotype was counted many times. CDR3 sequence: CASGFGGQETQYF. The CDR3, as DNA: TGTGCTAGTGGTTTCGGGGGTCAAGAGACCCAGTACTTC. The chain couples TRBV12-5 to TRBJ2-5; tentatively, D is TRBD2 (6 bases). Deletions cut 3 bases from V and 2 bases from J, with 7 bases between. The CDR3 extends over 13 amino acids. Germline V lookup: CDR1 LGHNT, CDR2 FRNRAP.

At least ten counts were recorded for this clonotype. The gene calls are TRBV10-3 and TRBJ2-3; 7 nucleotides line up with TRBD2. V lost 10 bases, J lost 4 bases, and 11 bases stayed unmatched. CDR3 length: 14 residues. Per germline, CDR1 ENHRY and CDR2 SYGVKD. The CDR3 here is CATGGGGAADTQYF. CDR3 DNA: TGTGCCACCGGAGGCGGGGGAGCCGCAGATACGCAGTATTTT.

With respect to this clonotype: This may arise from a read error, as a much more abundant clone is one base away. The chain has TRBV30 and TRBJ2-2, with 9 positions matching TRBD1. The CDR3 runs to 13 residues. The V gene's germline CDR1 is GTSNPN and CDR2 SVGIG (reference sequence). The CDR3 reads CASRQGGAGEQFF. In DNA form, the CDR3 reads TGTGCCTCAAGACAGGGGGGGGCCGGGGAGCAGTTTTTT.

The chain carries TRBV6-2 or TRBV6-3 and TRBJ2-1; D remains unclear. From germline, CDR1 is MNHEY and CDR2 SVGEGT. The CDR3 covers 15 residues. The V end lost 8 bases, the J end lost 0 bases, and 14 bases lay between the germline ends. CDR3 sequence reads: CASRVIIGSYNEQFF. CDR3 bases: TGTGCCAGCCGGGTCATTATCGGCTCCTACAATGAGCAGTTCTTC.

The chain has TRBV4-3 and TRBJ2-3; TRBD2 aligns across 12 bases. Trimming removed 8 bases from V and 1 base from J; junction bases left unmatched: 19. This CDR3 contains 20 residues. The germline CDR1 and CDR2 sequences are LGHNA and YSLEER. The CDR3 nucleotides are TGCGCCAGCCGCCGAGATCTTATGCTAGCGGGGGGGCTAGGCACAGATACGCAGTATTTT. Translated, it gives CASRRDLMLAGGLGTDTQYF.

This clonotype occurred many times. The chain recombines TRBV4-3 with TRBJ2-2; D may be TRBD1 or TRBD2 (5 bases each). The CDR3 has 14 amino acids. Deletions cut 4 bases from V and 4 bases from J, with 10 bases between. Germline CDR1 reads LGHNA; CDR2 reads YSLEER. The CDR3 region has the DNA TGCGCCAGCAGCCCAAGGGACCTCACCGGGGAGCTGTTTTTT. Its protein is CASSPRDLTGELFF.

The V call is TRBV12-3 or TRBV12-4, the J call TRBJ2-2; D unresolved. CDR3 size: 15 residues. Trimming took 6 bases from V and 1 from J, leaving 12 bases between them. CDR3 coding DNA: TGTGCCAGCAGCGACCTTTCGATGAACACCGGGGAGCTGTTTTTT. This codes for CASSDLSMNTGELFF.

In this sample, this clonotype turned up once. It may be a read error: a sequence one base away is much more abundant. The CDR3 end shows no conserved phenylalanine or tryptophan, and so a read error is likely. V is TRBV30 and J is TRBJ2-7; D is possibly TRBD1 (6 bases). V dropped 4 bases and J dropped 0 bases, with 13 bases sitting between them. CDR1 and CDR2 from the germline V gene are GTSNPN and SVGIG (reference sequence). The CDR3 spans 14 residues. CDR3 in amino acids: CAWTDRYNSYEQYL. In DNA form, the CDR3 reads TGTGCCTGGACCGACAGGTACAACTCCTACGAGCAGTACCTC.

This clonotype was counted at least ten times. CDR3 region: CASSLDSYEAFF. The DNA of the CDR3 is TGTGCCAGCAGCCTCGACAGCTATGAAGCTTTCTTT. The rearrangement joins TRBV7-9 to TRBJ1-1, with D possibly matching TRBD1 (5 bases). Germline V gives CDR1 SEHNR, CDR2 FQNEAQ (reference sequence). V dropped 5 bases and J dropped 7 bases, with 11 bases sitting between them. The CDR3 has 12 residues.

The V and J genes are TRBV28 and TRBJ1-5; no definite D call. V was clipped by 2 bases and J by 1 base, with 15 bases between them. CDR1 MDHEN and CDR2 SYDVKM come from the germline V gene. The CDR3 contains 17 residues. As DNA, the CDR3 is TGTGCCAGCAGTTTAGGGTTTGGAGGGTCCAGCAATCAGCCCCAGCATTTT. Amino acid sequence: CASSLGFGGSSNQPQHF.

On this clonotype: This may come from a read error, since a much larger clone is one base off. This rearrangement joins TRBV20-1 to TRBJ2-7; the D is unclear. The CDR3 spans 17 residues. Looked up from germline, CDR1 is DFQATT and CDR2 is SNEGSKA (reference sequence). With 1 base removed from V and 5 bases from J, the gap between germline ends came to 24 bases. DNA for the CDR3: TGCAGTGCTAGAGGCCTGGATACCCAAACCCCTTGGAACGAGCAGTACTTC. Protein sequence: CSARGLDTQTPWNEQYF.

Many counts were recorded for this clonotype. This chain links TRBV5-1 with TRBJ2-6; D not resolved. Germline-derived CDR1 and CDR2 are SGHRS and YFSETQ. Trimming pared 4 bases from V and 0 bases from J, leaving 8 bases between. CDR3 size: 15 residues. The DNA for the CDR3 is TGCGCCAGCAGCCCAGAGCACTCTGGGGCCAACGTCCTGACTTTC. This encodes CASSPEHSGANVLTF.

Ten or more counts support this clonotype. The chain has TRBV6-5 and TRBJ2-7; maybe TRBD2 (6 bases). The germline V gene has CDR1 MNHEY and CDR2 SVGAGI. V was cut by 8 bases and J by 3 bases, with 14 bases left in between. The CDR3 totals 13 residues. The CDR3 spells CASAAGQGYEQYF. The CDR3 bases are TGTGCCAGCGCCGCGGGGCAGGGCTACGAGCAGTACTTC.